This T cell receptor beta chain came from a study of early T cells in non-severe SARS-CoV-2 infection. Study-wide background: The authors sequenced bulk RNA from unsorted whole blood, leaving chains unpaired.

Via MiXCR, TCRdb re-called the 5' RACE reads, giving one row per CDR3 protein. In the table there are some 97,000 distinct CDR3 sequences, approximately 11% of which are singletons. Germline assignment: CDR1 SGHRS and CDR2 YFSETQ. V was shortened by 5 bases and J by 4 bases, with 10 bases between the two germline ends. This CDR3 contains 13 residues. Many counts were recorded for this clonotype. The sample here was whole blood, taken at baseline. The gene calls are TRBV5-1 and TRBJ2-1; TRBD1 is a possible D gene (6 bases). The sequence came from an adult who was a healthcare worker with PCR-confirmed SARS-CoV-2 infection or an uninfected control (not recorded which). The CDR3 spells CASSQTGYNEQFF. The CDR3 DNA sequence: TGCGCCAGCAGTCAAACAGGGTACAATGAGCAGTTCTTC.